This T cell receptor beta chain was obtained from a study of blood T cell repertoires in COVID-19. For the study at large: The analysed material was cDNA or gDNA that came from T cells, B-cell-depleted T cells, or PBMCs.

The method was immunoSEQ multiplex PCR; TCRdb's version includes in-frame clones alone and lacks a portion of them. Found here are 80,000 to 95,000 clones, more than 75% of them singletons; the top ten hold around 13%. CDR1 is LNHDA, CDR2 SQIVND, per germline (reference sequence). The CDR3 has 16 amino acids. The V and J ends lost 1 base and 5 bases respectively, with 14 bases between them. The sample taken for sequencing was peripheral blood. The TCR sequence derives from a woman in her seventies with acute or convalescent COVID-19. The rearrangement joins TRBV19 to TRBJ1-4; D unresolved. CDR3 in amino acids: CASSIVLRRKNEKLFF. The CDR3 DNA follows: TGTGCCAGTAGTATAGTTTTACGCAGGAAGAATGAAAAACTGTTTTTT. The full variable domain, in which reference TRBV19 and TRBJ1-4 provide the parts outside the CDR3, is DGGITQSPKYLFRKEGQNVTLSCEQNLNHDAMYWYRQDPGQGLRLIYYSQIVNDFQKGDIAEGYSVSREKKESFPLTVTSAQKNPTAFYLCASSIVLRRKNEKLFFGSGTQLSVL.